Listed below are T cell receptor beta chains from one sample, sequenced in a study of OX40 agonist ivuxolimab in advanced cancers. Data came from immunoSEQ multiplex PCR; TCRdb stores just in-frame clones and leaves some out. In the table there are about 45,000 clones, just under 95% of which are singletons. Specimen: CD4+ or CD8+ T cells sorted from blood, collected in a trial of the OX40 agonist ivuxolimab. All receptors come from an adult with an advanced solid tumor such as melanoma, head and neck, liver or kidney cancer. Each CDR3 is given with its conserved first and last residue. Each record gives: D gene, V gene, J gene, clone size, CDR3 DNA, CDR3 protein. A D gene is named only where the DNA matches it firmly. Clone sizes are given selectively: once, few, many, or a class where the clone is expanded.

TRBD2,TRBV5-1,TRBJ2-1,NA,TGCGCCAGCAGTTCAGGCGGGGAGGGCCCCTCCTACAATGAGCAGTTCTTC,CASSSGGEGPSYNEQFF
NA,TRBV9,TRBJ2-1,once,TGTGCCAGCAGCGTAGCCAATGAGCAGTTCTTC,CASSVANEQFF
TRBD1,TRBV5-4,TRBJ2-7,NA,TGTGCCAGCAGCTTTGGGACAGTCTACGAGCAGTACTTC,CASSFGTVYEQYF
NA,TRBV6-4,TRBJ2-6,NA,TGTGCCAGCAGGAGCGGGCGCCGCATCTCCTCTGGGGCCAACGTCCTGACTTTC,CASRSGRRISSGANVLTF
TRBD1,TRBV28,TRBJ1-1,NA,TGTGCCAGCAGTTACGACAGGGGGGGCACTGAAGCTTTCTTT,CASSYDRGGTEAFF
NA,TRBV30,TRBJ2-1,NA,TGTGCCTGGAGTGTTCTTCGAAATGAGCAGTTCTTC,CAWSVLRNEQFF
NA,TRBV6-4,TRBJ2-1,few,TGTGCCAGCAGCCTTGGAGTGGCAGGGGAGGGGGATGAGCAGTTCTTC,CASSLGVAGEGDEQFF
TRBD1,TRBV9,TRBJ2-7,NA,TGTGCCAGCAGCGTAGGGACAGGGTATGGGTACGAGCAGTACTTC,CASSVGTGYGYEQYF
TRBD1,TRBV5-3,TRBJ2-1,NA,TGTGCCAGAAGCAGGGACAGGGGACCCCACCCCTACAATGAGCAGTTCTTC,CARSRDRGPHPYNEQFF
TRBD2,TRBV10-2,TRBJ2-3,NA,TGCGCCAGCCGACTAGCGGGAGAAGCAGATACGCAGTATTTT,CASRLAGEADTQYF
TRBD2,TRBV28,TRBJ2-7,NA,TGTGCCAGCAGTCTCAACGGGGGGTTCCACGAGCAGTACTTC,CASSLNGGFHEQYF
NA,TRBV10-1,TRBJ2-1,NA,TGCGCCAGCAGCACCGGGACCGTCAATGAGCAGTTCTTC,CASSTGTVNEQFF
TRBD1,TRBV28,TRBJ2-5,NA,TGTGCCAGCAGTGGTATGGGGACAGGTGAGACCCAGTACTTC,CASSGMGTGETQYF
TRBD2,TRBV9,TRBJ2-5,NA,TGTGCCAGCAGCGTAGGGATGGAGCGGGGGGTCCAAGAGACCCAGTACTTC,CASSVGMERGVQETQYF
NA,TRBV5-4,TRBJ2-5,NA,TGTGCCAGCAGCTTTCGATTCGGGACTCAAGAGACCCAGTACTTC,CASSFRFGTQETQYF
NA,TRBV4-1,TRBJ2-7,NA,TGCGCCAGCAGCCAAAGCCAGGCCTACGAGCAGTACTTC,CASSQSQAYEQYF
NA,TRBV27,TRBJ1-4,NA,TGTGCCAGCAGGGGAGAGAATGAAAAACTGTTTTTT,CASRGENEKLFF
TRBD2,TRBV4-1,TRBJ2-7,NA,TGCGCCAGCAGCCTTCGACTAGCGGGAAACTCCTACGAGCAGTACTTC,CASSLRLAGNSYEQYF
NA,TRBV19,TRBJ2-7,NA,TGTGCCAGTAGCTCTCCCTCCGACGGGATCTACGAGCAGTACTTC,CASSSPSDGIYEQYF
TRBD1,TRBV11-3,TRBJ1-5,NA,TGTGCCAGCAGCTTAGATACAGGGGGCCCGCTGTGGCAGCCCCAGCATTTT,CASSLDTGGPLWQPQHF
NA,TRBV7-9,TRBJ2-7,NA,TGTGCCAGCAGCTTAATACAAGGTCCGGCCTCCTACGAGCAGTACTTC,CASSLIQGPASYEQYF
NA,TRBV19,TRBJ2-1,NA,TGTGCCACCCGCCCCTCAGGGGCTGGTGCGTATGAGCAGTTCTTC,CATRPSGAGAYEQFF
TRBD2,TRBV13,TRBJ2-5,NA,TGTGCCAGCAGCCTCACCGGGACTAGTCAAGAGACCCAGTACTTC,CASSLTGTSQETQYF
NA,TRBV27,TRBJ1-2,NA,TGTGCCAGCAGAAAACGGGACTCTCGGGGGTATGGCTACACCTTC,CASRKRDSRGYGYTF
NA,TRBV7-7,TRBJ2-7,NA,TGTGCTAGCAGCTTAGCGGCCGACTACGAGCAGTACTTC,CASSLAADYEQYF
TRBD2,TRBV6-4,TRBJ2-3,NA,TGTGCCAGCAGTGCGGCGGGAGCACCAGATACGCAGTATTTT,CASSAAGAPDTQYF
NA,TRBV7-9,TRBJ1-5,NA,TGTGCCAGCAGCTTAGGGGCAGTCAATCAGCCCCAGCATTTT,CASSLGAVNQPQHF
NA,TRBV29-1,TRBJ2-2,NA,TGCAGCGTTGAAGGGGTTCAGGACACCGGGGAGCTGTTTTTT,CSVEGVQDTGELFF
NA,TRBV29-1,TRBJ2-1,NA,TGCAGCTCACCAGTCTACAATGAGCAGTTCTTC,CSSPVYNEQFF
TRBD1,TRBV9,TRBJ2-2,NA,TGTGCCAGCAGCGCAAACACAGGGGGCATCGGTCGGGAGCTGTTTTTT,CASSANTGGIGRELFF
NA,TRBV6-4,TRBJ1-2,NA,TGTGCCAGCAAGCCCGGAACCTATGGCTACACCTTC,CASKPGTYGYTF
NA,TRBV27,TRBJ1-3,NA,TGTGCCAGCAGTACTGGGACACCAAACTCTGGAAACACCATATATTTT,CASSTGTPNSGNTIYF
TRBD1,TRBV6-5,TRBJ1-1,NA,TGTGCCAGCAGTAACTCAGGACAGGGGTACACTGAAGCTTTCTTT,CASSNSGQGYTEAFF
NA,TRBV27,TRBJ2-5,NA,TGTGCCAGCAGTTTATCGATGGGGTCGACCCAGTACTTC,CASSLSMGSTQYF
NA,TRBV29-1,TRBJ1-1,NA,TGCAGCGTTCTGTTCGGATGGGGCACTGAAGCTTTCTTT,CSVLFGWGTEAFF
TRBD1,TRBV25-1,TRBJ2-2,NA,TGTGCCAGCAGTGAATTGGGACAGGGGGCGAACACCGGGGAGCTGTTTTTT,CASSELGQGANTGELFF
NA,TRBV4-2,TRBJ2-6,once,TGTGCCAGCAGCCAAGATTGGAACACCCCCTCTGGGGCCAACGTCCTGACTTTC,CASSQDWNTPSGANVLTF
NA,TRBV5-6,TRBJ2-5,NA,TGTGCCAGCAGTTCCGGGACGAAAGAGGCCCAGTACTTC,CASSSGTKEAQYF
NA,TRBV5-1,TRBJ1-1,once,TGCGCCAGCAGCTTGGTTGGAGTTGAAGCTTTCTTT,CASSLVGVEAFF
NA,TRBV4-1,TRBJ2-7,NA,TGCGCCAGCAGCCAAGATTCCGCGGGGAGCTCCTACGAGCAGTACTTC,CASSQDSAGSSYEQYF
NA,TRBV6-5,TRBJ2-3,NA,TGTGCCAGCAGTTTGCTTCTAGGGGATACGCAGTATTTT,CASSLLLGDTQYF
TRBD1,TRBV28,TRBJ2-7,NA,TGTGCCAGCAGATTCCGGGACAGGGGCTCCTACGAGCAGTACTTC,CASRFRDRGSYEQYF
NA,TRBV4-3,TRBJ2-6,once,TGCGCCAGCAGCCAGGGGCACGGGGACACCGGGGCCAACGTCCTGACTTTC,CASSQGHGDTGANVLTF
NA,TRBV5-1,TRBJ2-5,NA,TGCGCCAGCAGCTCTCCTCCTTACGGAGAGACCCAGTACTTC,CASSSPPYGETQYF
NA,TRBV6-5,TRBJ1-1,NA,TGTGCCAGCAGTTGGGGGGTGAACACTGAAGCTTTCTTT,CASSWGVNTEAFF
NA,TRBV4-3,TRBJ1-3,NA,TGCGCCAGCAGCCCTAGTGGCCGCGGCTCTGGAAACACCATATATTTT,CASSPSGRGSGNTIYF
TRBD1,TRBV7-2,TRBJ2-7,NA,TGTGCCAGCAGCGAGACAGGGAGTGGGTTTTACGAGCAGTACTTC,CASSETGSGFYEQYF
TRBD2,TRBV9,TRBJ2-7,NA,TGTGCCAGCAGCGTAGGCCTAGCGGAGACTTACGAGCAGTACTTC,CASSVGLAETYEQYF
TRBD2,TRBV27,TRBJ2-3,NA,TGTGCCAGCAGTTTAGTCCTAGCGGGAGGGGGAGATACGCAGTATTTT,CASSLVLAGGGDTQYF
NA,TRBV13,TRBJ2-1,NA,TGTGCCAGCAGCTTCTGGGGGCGGGAAGAGCAGTTCTTC,CASSFWGREEQFF
TRBD1,TRBV19,TRBJ1-1,NA,TGTGCCAGTAGTATTGAAACAGGGGGCAAAAGTGAAGCTTTCTTT,CASSIETGGKSEAFF
NA,TRBV25-1,TRBJ1-2,once,TGTGCCAGCAGTGAGTCCGCCCTTCCGAGGGCCTCCGGCTACACCTTC,CASSESALPRASGYTF
NA,TRBV11-2,TRBJ2-7,few,TGTGCCAGCAGCTTCAGGGACGAGCAGTACTTC,CASSFRDEQYF